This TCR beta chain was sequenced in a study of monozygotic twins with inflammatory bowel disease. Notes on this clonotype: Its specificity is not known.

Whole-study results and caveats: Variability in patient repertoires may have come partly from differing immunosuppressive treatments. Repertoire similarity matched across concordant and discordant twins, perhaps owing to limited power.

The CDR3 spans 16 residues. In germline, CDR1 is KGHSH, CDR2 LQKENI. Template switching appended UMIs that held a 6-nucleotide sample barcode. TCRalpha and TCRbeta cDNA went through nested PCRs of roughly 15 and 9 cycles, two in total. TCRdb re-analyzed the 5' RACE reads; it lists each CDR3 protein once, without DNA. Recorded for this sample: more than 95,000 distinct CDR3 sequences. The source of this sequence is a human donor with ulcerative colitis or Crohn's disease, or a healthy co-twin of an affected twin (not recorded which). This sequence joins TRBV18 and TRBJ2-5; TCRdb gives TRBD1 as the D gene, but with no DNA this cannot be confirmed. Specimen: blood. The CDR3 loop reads CASSPLSPGSQETQYF.